The rows below give T cell receptor beta chains drawn from one sample of a study of a mutant IDH1 vaccine in newly diagnosed glioma. Here immunoSEQ multiplex PCR was the method, and the copy in TCRdb shows in-frame clones only, minus some. The sample shows tens of thousands of clones, about 87% of them seen only once. No antigen is known for these receptors. The sample in question was PBMCs, obtained from a glioma patient whose treatment included an IDH1 peptide vaccine. These receptors were taken from a man aged 30 to 39 with glioma. The CDR3 runs from the conserved cysteine through the conserved F or W. The order of the fields is V gene, CDR3 length, CDR3 protein.

V gene: TRBV19
CDR3 length: 16
CDR3 protein: CASSIGRGRGTTEAFF

V gene: TRBV6-5
CDR3 length: 15
CDR3 protein: CASRPTSGRVGEQYF

V gene: TRBV10-3
CDR3 length: 13
CDR3 protein: CAISDLTGNEAFF

V gene: TRBV9
CDR3 length: 19
CDR3 protein: CASSPGLAGNFRRTGELFF

V gene: TRBV28
CDR3 length: 15
CDR3 protein: CASKKLRKGSGEQYF

V gene: TRBV28
CDR3 length: 11
CDR3 protein: CASRGGREQYF

V gene: TRBV28
CDR3 length: 14
CDR3 protein: CASSLDLSGNTIYF

V gene: TRBV19
CDR3 length: 14
CDR3 protein: CASSMGQHNSPLHF

V gene: TRBV5-6
CDR3 length: 13
CDR3 protein: CASSHWDSPTQYF

V gene: TRBV11-3
CDR3 length: 19
CDR3 protein: CASSSRRRLAGDIPYEQYF

V gene: TRBV27
CDR3 length: 14
CDR3 protein: CASSLLAQGTEAFF

V gene: TRBV2
CDR3 length: 13
CDR3 protein: CASSSSRGEKLFF

V gene: TRBV30
CDR3 length: 13
CDR3 protein: CAWSQGRGSPLHF

V gene: TRBV18
CDR3 length: 13
CDR3 protein: CASSTGQGGGYTF

V gene: TRBV7-9
CDR3 length: 14
CDR3 protein: CASSFLQGADTQYF

V gene: TRBV30
CDR3 length: 14
CDR3 protein: CAWSPDRIGYGYTF

V gene: TRBV30
CDR3 length: 17
CDR3 protein: CAWSQGATSSYNSPLHF

V gene: TRBV6-5
CDR3 length: 14
CDR3 protein: CASSLDRERQPQHF